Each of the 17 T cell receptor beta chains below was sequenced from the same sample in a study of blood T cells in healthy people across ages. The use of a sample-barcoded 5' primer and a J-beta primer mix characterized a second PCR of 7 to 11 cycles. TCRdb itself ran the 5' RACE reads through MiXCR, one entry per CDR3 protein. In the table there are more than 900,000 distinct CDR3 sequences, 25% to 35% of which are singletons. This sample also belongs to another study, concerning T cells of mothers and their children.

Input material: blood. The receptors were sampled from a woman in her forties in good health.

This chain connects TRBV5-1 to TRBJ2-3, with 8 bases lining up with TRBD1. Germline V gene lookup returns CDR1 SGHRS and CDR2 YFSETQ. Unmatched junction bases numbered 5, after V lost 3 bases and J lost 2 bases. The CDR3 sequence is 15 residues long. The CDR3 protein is CASSSLTGATDTQYF. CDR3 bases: TGCGCCAGCAGCTCCTTGACAGGGGCCACAGATACGCAGTATTTT.

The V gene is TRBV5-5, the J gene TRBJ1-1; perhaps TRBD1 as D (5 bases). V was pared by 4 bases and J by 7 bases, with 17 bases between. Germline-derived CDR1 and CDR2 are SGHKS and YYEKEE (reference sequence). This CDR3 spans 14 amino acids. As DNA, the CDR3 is TGTGCCAGCAGCGGAGGTAGAAGGGACGGTGAAGCTTTCTTT. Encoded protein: CASSGGRRDGEAFF.

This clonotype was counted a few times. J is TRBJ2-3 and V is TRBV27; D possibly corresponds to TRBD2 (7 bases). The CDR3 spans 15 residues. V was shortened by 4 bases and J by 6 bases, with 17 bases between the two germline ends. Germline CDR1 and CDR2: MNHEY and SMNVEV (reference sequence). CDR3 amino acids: CASSWAGASGDTQYF. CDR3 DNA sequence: TGTGCCAGCAGTTGGGCGGGGGCCAGTGGGGATACGCAGTATTTT.

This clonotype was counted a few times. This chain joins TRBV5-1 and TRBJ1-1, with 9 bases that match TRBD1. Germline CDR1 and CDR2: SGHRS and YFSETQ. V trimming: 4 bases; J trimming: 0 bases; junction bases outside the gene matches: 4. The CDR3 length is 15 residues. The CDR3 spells CASSPWTGVNTEAFF. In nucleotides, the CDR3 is TGCGCCAGCAGCCCATGGACAGGGGTGAACACTGAAGCTTTCTTT.

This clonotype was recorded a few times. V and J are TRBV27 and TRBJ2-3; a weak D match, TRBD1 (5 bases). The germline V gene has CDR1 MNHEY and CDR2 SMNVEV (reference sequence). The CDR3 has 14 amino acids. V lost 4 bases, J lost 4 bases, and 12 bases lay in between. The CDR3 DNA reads TGTGCCAGCAGTTCCCCAGGGATTGCAGATACGCAGTATTTT. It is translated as CASSSPGIADTQYF.

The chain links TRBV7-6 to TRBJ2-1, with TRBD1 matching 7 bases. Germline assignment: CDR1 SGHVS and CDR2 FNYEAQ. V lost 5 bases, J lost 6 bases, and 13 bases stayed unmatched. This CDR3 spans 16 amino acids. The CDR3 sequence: CASSPRRQGNSNEQFF. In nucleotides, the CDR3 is TGTGCCAGCAGCCCCCGGAGACAGGGAAACTCCAATGAGCAGTTCTTC.

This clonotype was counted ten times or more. In DNA, the CDR3 is TGCGCCAGCAGCCTGGACATTGCGAGCAGCTATGGCTACACCTTC. Translating gives CASSLDIASSYGYTF. The chain carries TRBV4-1 and TRBJ1-2; possibly TRBD1 for D (5 bases). Trimming shortened V by 4 bases and J by 4 bases, and 16 bases separated the two germline ends. Germline-derived CDR1 and CDR2 are MGHRA and YSYEKL. This CDR3 spans 15 amino acids.

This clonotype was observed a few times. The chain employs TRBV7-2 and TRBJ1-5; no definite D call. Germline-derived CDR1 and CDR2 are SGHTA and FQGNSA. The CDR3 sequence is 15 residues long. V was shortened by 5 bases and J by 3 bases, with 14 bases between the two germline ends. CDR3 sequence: CASSLPPVLNQPQHF. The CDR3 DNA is TGTGCCAGCAGCCTCCCTCCCGTCCTCAATCAGCCCCAGCATTTT.

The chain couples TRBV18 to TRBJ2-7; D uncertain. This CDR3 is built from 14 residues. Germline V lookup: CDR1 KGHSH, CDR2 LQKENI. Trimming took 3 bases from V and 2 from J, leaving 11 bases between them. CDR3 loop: CASSPVGVTYEQYF. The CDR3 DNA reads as TGTGCCAGCTCACCGGTAGGTGTGACCTACGAGCAGTACTTC.

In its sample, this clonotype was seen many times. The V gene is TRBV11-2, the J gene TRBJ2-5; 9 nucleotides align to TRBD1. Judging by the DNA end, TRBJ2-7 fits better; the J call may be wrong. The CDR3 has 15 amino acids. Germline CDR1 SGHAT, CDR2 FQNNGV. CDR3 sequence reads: CASSLGQGGQGEQYF. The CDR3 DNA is TGTGCCAGCAGCTTAGGACAGGGGGGCCAGGGCGAGCAGTACTTC.

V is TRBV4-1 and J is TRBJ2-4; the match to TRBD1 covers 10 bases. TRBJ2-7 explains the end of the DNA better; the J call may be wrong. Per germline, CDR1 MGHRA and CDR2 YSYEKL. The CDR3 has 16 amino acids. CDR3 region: CASSQFWRDRGHEQYF. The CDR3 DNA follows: TGCGCCAGCAGCCAATTTTGGAGGGACAGGGGCCACGAGCAGTACTTC.

The chain's CDR3 is CASSLVAGVSSYNEQFF. CDR3 nucleotide sequence: TGCGCCAGCAGCTTGGTAGCCGGAGTCAGTTCCTACAATGAGCAGTTCTTC. The rearrangement links TRBV5-1 to TRBJ2-1; D remains ambiguous. This CDR3 is 17 amino acids long. The germline V and J ends were trimmed by 0 bases and 1 base, with 14 bases remaining between them. CDR1 and CDR2 (germline): SGHRS, YFSETQ.

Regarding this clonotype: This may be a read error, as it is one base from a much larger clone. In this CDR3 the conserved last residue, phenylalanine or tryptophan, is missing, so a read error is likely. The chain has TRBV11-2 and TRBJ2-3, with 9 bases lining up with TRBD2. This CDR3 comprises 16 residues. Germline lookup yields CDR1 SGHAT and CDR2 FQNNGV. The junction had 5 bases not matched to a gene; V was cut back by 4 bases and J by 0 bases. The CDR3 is CASSSLAGISTDTQYV. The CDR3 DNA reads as TGTGCCAGCAGCTCCCTAGCGGGAATAAGCACAGATACGCAGTATGTT.

The CDR3 here is CSACSRGTSGGSTDTQYF. In DNA form, the CDR3 reads TGCAGTGCTTGCTCCCGGGGGACTAGCGGGGGGAGCACAGATACGCAGTATTTT. This chain links TRBV20-1 with TRBJ2-3; 15 bases are shared with TRBD2. Per the germline V gene, CDR1 is DFQATT and CDR2 is SNEGSKA (reference sequence). This CDR3 contains 18 residues. Trimming cost V 5 bases and J 0 bases; bases outside gene matches: 9.

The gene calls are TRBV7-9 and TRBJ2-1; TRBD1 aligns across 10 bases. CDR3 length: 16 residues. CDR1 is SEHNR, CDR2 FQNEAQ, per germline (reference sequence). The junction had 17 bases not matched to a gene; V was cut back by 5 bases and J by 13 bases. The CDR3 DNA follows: TGTGCCAGCAGCGGTTCCGGGACAGGGGAAGGAGAGACCCAGTTCTTC. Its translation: CASSGSGTGEGETQFF.

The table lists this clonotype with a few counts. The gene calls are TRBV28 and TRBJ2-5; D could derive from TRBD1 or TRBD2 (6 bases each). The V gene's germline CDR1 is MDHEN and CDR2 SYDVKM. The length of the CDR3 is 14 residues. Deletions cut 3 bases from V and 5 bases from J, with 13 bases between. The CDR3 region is CASSFPGGRETQYF. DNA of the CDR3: TGTGCCAGCAGTTTTCCCGGGGGCCGGGAGACCCAGTACTTC.

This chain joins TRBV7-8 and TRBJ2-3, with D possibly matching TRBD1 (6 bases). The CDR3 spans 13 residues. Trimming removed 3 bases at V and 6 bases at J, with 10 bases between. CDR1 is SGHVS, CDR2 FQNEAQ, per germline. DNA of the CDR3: TGTGCCAGCAGCTTCCTGACAGGTGATACGCAGTATTTT. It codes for CASSFLTGDTQYF.